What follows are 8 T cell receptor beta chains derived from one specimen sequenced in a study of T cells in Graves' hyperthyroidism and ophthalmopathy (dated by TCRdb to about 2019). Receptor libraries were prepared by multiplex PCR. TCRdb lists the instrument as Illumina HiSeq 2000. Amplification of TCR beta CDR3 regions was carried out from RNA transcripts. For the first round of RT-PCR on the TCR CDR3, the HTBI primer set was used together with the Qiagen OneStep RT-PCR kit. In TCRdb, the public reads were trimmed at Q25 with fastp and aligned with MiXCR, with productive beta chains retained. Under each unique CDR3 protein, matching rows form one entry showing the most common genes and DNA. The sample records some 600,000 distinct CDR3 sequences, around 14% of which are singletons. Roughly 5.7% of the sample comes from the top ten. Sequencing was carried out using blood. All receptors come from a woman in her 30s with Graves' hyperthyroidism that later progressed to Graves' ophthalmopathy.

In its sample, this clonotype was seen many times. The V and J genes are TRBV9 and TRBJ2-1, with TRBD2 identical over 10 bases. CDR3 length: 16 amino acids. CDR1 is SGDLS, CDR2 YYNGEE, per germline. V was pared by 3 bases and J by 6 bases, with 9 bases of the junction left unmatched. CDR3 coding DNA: TGTGCCAGCAGCGCAGCCCTAGCGGGAGAGGGCAATGAGCAGTTCTTC. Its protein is CASSAALAGEGNEQFF.

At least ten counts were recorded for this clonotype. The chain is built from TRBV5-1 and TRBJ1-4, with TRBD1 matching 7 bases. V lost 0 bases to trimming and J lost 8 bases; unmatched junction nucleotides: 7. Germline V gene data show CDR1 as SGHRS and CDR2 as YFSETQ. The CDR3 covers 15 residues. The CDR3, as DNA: TGCGCCAGCAGCTTGGGGACAGGTCATGGCGAAAAACTGTTTTTT. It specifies CASSLGTGHGEKLFF.

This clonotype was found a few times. The CDR3 here is CASRGAQETQYF. The DNA of the CDR3 is TGTGCCAGCAGGGGGGCCCAAGAGACCCAGTACTTC. This chain connects TRBV9 to TRBJ2-5, with D perhaps matching TRBD1 (6 bases). Between the trimmed V and J ends, which lost 5 bases and 1 base, there was a span of 6 bases. CDR1 is SGDLS, CDR2 YYNGEE, per germline. The CDR3 extends over 12 amino acids.

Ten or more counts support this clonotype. The CDR3 here is CASGLGRQGSREQYF. CDR3 nucleotides: TGTGCTAGTGGTTTGGGCCGACAGGGGAGCCGCGAGCAGTACTTC. The chain has TRBV12-5 and TRBJ2-7; 8 bases fit TRBD1. The CDR3 spans 15 residues. Germline CDR1 is LGHNT and CDR2 is FRNRAP. V lost 1 base to trimming and J lost 6 bases; unmatched junction nucleotides: 8.

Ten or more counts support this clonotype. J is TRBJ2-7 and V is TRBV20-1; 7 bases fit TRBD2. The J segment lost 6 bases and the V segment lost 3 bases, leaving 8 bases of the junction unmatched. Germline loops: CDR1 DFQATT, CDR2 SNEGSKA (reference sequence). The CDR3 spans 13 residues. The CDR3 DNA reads TGCAGTGCTAGGGGGGGGGAGCTGGCCGAGCAGTACTTC. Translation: CSARGGELAEQYF.

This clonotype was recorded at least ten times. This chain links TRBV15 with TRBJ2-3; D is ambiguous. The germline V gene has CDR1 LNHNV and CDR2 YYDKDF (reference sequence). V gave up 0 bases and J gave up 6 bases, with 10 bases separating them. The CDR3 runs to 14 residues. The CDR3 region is CATSRDRNGDTQYF. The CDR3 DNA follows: TGTGCCACCAGCAGAGATCGTAATGGGGATACGCAGTATTTT.

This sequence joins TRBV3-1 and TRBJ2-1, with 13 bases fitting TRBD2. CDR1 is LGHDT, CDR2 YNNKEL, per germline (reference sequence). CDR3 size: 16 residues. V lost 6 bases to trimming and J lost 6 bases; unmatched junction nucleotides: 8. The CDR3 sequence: CASRDGLAGEVNEQFF. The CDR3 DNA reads TGTGCCAGCAGGGATGGACTAGCGGGAGAGGTCAATGAGCAGTTCTTC.

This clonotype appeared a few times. The CDR3 loop reads CASSSDAPVGNTIYF. The CDR3 bases are TGTGCCAGCAGCTCTGATGCCCCGGTTGGAAACACCATATATTTT. V and J are TRBV11-1 and TRBJ1-3; no reliable D call. The germline V and J ends were trimmed by 4 bases and 3 bases, with 13 bases remaining between them. The CDR3 consists of 15 residues. Germline loops: CDR1 SGHAT, CDR2 FQDESV (reference sequence).